This T cell receptor beta chain originates from a study of a mutant IDH1 vaccine in newly diagnosed glioma. In the study overall: Treated patients had a mean age of roughly 44 years and a sex split that was roughly 60% male and about 38% female. Study results and caveats: Whatever changes occurred in top peripheral T cell clonotypes seemed unrelated to pseudoprogression.

For this clone: The antigen is not known.

The time point was: week 23, last vaccination. A 20-mer mutant IDH1 peptide at 300 ug was injected subcutaneously with topical imiquimod. Newly diagnosed WHO grade 3 or 4 IDH1-mutant, ATRX-lost astrocytomas were identified in the donors. Some clones are missing from TCRdb's copy, which holds only in-frame ones; the method was immunoSEQ multiplex PCR. Among 82,000 or so clones listed, almost 85% were seen once. This CDR3 comprises 14 residues. The V and J ends lost 5 bases and 1 base respectively, with 9 bases between them. Germline V gene data show CDR1 as GTSNPN and CDR2 as SVGIG (reference sequence).

This material consisted of PBMCs, taken from a glioma patient whose treatment included an IDH1 peptide vaccine. The source is a man between 25 and 39 years old with glioma. Some clones in this sample may be carry-over from other donors' samples. The chain couples TRBV30 to TRBJ2-6, with D perhaps matching TRBD1 (6 bases). The CDR3 sequence: CAWGRGSGANVLTF. The DNA for the CDR3 is TGTGCCTGGGGCAGGGGTTCTGGGGCCAACGTCCTGACTTTC.